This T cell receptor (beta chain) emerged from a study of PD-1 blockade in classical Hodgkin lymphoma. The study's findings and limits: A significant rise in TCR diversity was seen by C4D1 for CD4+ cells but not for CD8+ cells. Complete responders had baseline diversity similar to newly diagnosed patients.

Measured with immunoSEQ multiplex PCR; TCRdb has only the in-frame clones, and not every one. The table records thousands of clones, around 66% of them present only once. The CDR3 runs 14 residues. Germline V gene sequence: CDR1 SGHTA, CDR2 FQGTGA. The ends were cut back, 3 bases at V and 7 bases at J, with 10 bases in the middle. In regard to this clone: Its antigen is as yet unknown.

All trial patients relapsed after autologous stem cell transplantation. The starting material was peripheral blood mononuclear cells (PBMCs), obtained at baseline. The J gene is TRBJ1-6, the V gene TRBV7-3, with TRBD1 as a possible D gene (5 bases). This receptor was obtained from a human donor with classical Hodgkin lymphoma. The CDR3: CASSLGRMNSPLHF. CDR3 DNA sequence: TGTGCCAGCAGCTTGGGACGGATGAATTCACCCCTCCACTTT.